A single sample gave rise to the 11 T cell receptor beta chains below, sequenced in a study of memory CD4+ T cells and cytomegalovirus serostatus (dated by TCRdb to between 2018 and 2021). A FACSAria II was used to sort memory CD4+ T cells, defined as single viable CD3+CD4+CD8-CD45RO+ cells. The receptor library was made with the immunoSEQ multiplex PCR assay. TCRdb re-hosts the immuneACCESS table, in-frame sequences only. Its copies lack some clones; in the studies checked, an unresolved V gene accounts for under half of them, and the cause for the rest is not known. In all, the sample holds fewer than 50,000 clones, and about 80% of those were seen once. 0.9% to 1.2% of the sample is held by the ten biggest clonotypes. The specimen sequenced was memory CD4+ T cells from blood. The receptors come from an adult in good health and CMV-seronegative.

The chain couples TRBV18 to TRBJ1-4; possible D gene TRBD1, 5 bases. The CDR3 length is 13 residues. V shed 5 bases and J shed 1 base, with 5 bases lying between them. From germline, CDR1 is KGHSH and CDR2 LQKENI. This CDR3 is CASSRGTNEKLFF. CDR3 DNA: TGTGCCAGCTCAAGGGGAACTAATGAAAAACTGTTTTTT.

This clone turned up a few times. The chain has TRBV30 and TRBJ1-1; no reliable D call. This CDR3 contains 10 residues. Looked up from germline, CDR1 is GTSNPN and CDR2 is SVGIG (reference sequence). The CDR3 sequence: CAGRNTEAFF. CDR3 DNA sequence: TGTGCTGGGAGGAACACTGAAGCTTTCTTT.

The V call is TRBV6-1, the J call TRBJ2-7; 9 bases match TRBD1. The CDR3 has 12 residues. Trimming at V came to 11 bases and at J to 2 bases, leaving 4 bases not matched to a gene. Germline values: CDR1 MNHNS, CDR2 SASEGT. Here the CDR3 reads CAGQGNAYEQYF. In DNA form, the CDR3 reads TGTGCCGGACAGGGGAATGCCTACGAGCAGTACTTC.

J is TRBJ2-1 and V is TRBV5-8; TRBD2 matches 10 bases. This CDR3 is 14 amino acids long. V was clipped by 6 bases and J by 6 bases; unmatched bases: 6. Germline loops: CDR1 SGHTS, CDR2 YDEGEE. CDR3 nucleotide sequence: TGTGCCAGCATCAGGGTAGCGGGAGGCAATGAGCAGTTCTTC. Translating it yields CASIRVAGGNEQFF.

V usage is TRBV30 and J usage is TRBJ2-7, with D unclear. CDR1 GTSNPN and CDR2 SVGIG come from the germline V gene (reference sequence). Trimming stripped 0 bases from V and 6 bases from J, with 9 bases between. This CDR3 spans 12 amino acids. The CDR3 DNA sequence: TGTGCCTGGAGTGTCCCCCGGGCCGAGCAGTACTTC. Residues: CAWSVPRAEQYF.

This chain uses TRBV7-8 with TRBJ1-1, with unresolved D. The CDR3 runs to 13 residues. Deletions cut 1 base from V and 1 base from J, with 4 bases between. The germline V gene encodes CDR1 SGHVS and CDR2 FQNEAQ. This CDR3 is CASSLDRNTEAFF. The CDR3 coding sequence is TGTGCCAGCAGCTTAGACCGGAACACTGAAGCTTTCTTT.

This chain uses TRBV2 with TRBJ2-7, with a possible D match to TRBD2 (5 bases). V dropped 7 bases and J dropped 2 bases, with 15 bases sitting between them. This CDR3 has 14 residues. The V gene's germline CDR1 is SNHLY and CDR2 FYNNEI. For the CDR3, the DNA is TGTGCCAGCATCAAACAGCGGACCACCTACGAGCAGTACTTC. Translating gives CASIKQRTTYEQYF. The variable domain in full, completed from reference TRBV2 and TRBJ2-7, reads EPEVTQTPSHQVTQMGQEVILRCVPISNHLYFYWYRQILGQKVEFLVSFYNNEISEKSEIFDDQFSVERPDGSNFTLKIRSTKLEDSAMYFCASIKQRTTYEQYFGPGTRLTVT.

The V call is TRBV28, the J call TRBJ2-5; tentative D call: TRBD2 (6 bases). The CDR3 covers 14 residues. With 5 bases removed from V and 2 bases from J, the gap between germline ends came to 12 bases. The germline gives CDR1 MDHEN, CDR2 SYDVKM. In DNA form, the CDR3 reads TGTGCCAGCAGTCCCGGGACTCTTCAAGAGACCCAGTACTTC. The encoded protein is CASSPGTLQETQYF.

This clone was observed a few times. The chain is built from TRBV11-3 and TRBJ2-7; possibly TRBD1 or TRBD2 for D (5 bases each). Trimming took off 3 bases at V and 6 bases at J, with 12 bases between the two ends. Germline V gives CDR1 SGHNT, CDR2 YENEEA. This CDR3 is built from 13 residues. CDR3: CASSFEGPIEQYF. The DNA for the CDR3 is TGTGCCAGCAGCTTTGAGGGGCCCATCGAGCAGTACTTC.

This chain's CDR3 is CASSPRITDTQYF. In nucleotides, the CDR3 is TGTGCCAGCTCACCACGGATTACAGATACGCAGTATTTT. The chain is built from TRBV18 and TRBJ2-3, with D unresolved. The CDR3 runs to 13 residues. With 1 base removed from V and 3 bases from J, the gap between germline ends came to 5 bases. Germline assignment: CDR1 KGHSH and CDR2 LQKENI.

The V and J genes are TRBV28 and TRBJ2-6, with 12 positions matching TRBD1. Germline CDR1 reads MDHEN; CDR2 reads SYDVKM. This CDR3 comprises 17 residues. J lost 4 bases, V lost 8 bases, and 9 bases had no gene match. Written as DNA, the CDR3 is TGTGCCAGCCGGGGGGGGACAGGGGGCACCGGGGCCAACGTCCTGACTTTC. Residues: CASRGGTGGTGANVLTF.